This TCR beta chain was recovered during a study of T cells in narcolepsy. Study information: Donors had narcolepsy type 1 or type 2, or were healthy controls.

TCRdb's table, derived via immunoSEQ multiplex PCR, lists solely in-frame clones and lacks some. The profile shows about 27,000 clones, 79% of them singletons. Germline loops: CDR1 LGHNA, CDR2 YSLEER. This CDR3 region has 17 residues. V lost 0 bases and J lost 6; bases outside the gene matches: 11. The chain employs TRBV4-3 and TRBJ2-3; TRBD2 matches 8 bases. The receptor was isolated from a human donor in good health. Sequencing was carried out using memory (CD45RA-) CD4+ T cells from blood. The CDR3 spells CASSQDGVAGPRDTQYF. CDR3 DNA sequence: TGCGCCAGCAGCCAAGATGGGGTAGCGGGGCCTAGGGATACGCAGTATTTT.